The 16 T cell receptor beta chains presented below share a single source sample, sequenced in a study of shared clonotypes between healthy human individuals. Sequenced by immunoSEQ multiplex PCR; TCRdb stores in-frame clones only, minus some. This table holds around 2.3 million clones, about 94% found once. The sequenced sample was naive CD4+ T cells sorted from blood. As to subset: CD45RA+ positively selected. Receptor source: a man younger than 35 in good health.

CDR3 in amino acids: CATSPGTATDTQYF. Here the CDR3 DNA reads TGTGCCACCAGCCCGGGGACGGCCACAGATACGCAGTATTTT. The genes are TRBV10-3 and TRBJ2-3; D tentatively fits TRBD1 or TRBD2 (5 bases each). V was cut by 10 bases and J by 2 bases, with 16 bases left in between. CDR3 size: 14 residues. Germline V gene data show CDR1 as ENHRY and CDR2 as SYGVKD.

This chain joins TRBV6-6 and TRBJ2-2, with 8 bases fitting TRBD1. The J segment lost 4 bases and the V segment lost 7 bases, leaving 11 bases of the junction unmatched. Germline V lookup: CDR1 MNHNY, CDR2 SVGAGI (reference sequence). The CDR3 spans 16 residues. The CDR3 reads CASTLVGTGVTGELFF. The CDR3 DNA reads TGTGCCAGCACCCTAGTTGGGACAGGCGTCACCGGGGAGCTGTTTTTT.

This clone has only one observation. J is TRBJ1-4 and V is TRBV7-9; 7 positions agree with TRBD1. Trimming cost V 5 bases and J 4 bases; bases outside gene matches: 7. CDR3 length: 15 residues. Germline V gene sequence: CDR1 SEHNR, CDR2 FQNEAQ (reference sequence). CDR3 in DNA: TGTGCCAGCAGCCGTAGGGGGCAGGGTAATGAAAAACTGTTTTTT. As protein: CASSRRGQGNEKLFF.

The chain couples TRBV18 to TRBJ2-5, with no clear D. V lost 5 bases, J lost 4 bases, and 8 bases lay in between. The CDR3 is 12 residues long. Per germline, CDR1 KGHSH and CDR2 LQKENI. The CDR3 sequence is CASSSAVETQYF. The CDR3 DNA reads as TGTGCCAGCTCATCAGCAGTAGAGACCCAGTACTTC.

About this clone: The same CDR3 arises from other DNA sequences in this sample as well. J is TRBJ2-5 and V is TRBV18; D uncertain. CDR3 length: 14 residues. CDR1 is KGHSH and CDR2 is LQKENI in the germline V gene. The ends were cut back, 1 base at V and 2 bases at J, with 8 bases in the middle. This CDR3 is CASSPLVGQETQYF. The DNA for the CDR3 is TGTGCCAGCTCACCACTAGTAGGGCAAGAGACCCAGTACTTC. Full variable domain (outside the CDR3, taken from reference TRBV18 and TRBJ2-5): NAGVMQNPRHLVRRRGQEARLRCSPMKGHSHVYWYRQLPEEGLKFMVYLQKENIIDESGMPKERFSAEFPKEGPSILRIQQVVRGDSAAYFCASSPLVGQETQYFGPGTRLLVL.

This chain connects TRBV4-1 to TRBJ1-6; 10 bases match TRBD1. This CDR3 has 18 amino acids. Germline loops: CDR1 MGHRA, CDR2 YSYEKL. Trimming took 4 bases from V and 10 from J; bases not matched to a gene: 16. Here the CDR3 DNA reads TGCGCCAGCAGCCCCGAGGTGCCTGGACAGGGGGAAAAATCACCCCTCCACTTT. Amino acids: CASSPEVPGQGEKSPLHF.

The chain is built from TRBV28 and TRBJ2-1; perhaps TRBD2 as D (6 bases). There are 11 residues in the CDR3. CDR1 and CDR2 from the germline V gene are MDHEN and SYDVKM. With 2 bases removed from V and 11 bases from J, the gap between germline ends came to 7 bases. CDR3 DNA sequence: TGTGCCAGCAGTTTAACTAGCCAGCAGTTCTTC. Translation gives CASSLTSQQFF.

The chain joins TRBV11-3 to TRBJ1-1, with D uncertain. Germline CDR1 reads SGHNT; CDR2 reads YENEEA. CDR3 size: 13 residues. Trimming took 6 bases from V and 3 from J, leaving 11 bases between them. The CDR3 DNA reads as TGTGCCAGCAGTTTGTGGGGAGACACTGAAGCTTTCTTT. Its translation is CASSLWGDTEAFF.

This chain connects TRBV2 to TRBJ2-5, with 11 bases that match TRBD1. V was clipped by 7 bases and J by 6 bases; unmatched bases: 7. The CDR3 runs to 14 residues. Germline CDR1 is SNHLY and CDR2 is FYNNEI. The CDR3 sequence is CASIPSDRGQTQYF. The CDR3 DNA reads TGTGCCAGCATCCCTTCGGACAGGGGGCAGACCCAGTACTTC.

This clone has a single count. This chain uses TRBV21-1 with TRBJ1-5; TRBD1, the table's D call, was not compared with the DNA. TRBV21-1 is a known pseudogene. This CDR3 is 15 amino acids long. CDR3 sequence reads: CASYIPGDSNQPQHF. As DNA, the CDR3 is TGTGCCAGCTATATTCCAGGGGATAGCAATCAGCCCCAGCATTTT.

The chain uses TRBV27 and TRBJ2-5; the match to TRBD1 covers 7 bases. V was clipped by 5 bases and J by 2 bases; unmatched bases: 5. Germline V gives CDR1 MNHEY, CDR2 SMNVEV (reference sequence). The CDR3 is made up of 14 amino acids. The CDR3 spells CASSLGTVQETQYF. Here the CDR3 DNA reads TGTGCCAGCAGTCTAGGGACAGTACAAGAGACCCAGTACTTC.

V usage is TRBV7-8 and J usage is TRBJ1-1, with 7 bases that match TRBD1. Germline lookup yields CDR1 SGHVS and CDR2 FQNEAQ. This CDR3 region has 14 residues. V was pared by 1 base and J by 4 bases, with 3 bases of the junction left unmatched. The CDR3 region is CASSLDRGLTEAFF. The CDR3 DNA reads as TGTGCCAGCAGCTTAGACAGGGGCCTCACTGAAGCTTTCTTT.

The chain combines TRBV9 with TRBJ2-3, with 7 bases aligning to TRBD1. CDR1 is SGDLS, CDR2 YYNGEE, per germline. The CDR3 has 15 residues. Trimming removed 4 bases from V and 2 bases from J; junction bases left unmatched: 7. CDR3 DNA: TGTGCCAGCAGCATGGGACAGTTTTACACAGATACGCAGTATTTT. Residues: CASSMGQFYTDTQYF. The full variable domain, completed using reference TRBV9 and TRBJ2-3, is DSGVTQTPKHLITATGQRVTLRCSPRSGDLSVYWYQQSLDQGLQFLIQYYNGEERAKGNILERFSAQQFPDLHSELNLSSLELGDSALYFCASSMGQFYTDTQYFGPGTRLTVL.

The CDR3 DNA is TGTGCCAGCAGTGTGGACCTCAGCGGGGGAGGCTACACCTTC. It is translated as CASSVDLSGGGYTF. V gene TRBV2 combines with J gene TRBJ1-2, with D possibly matching TRBD1 (5 bases). Germline V gives CDR1 SNHLY, CDR2 FYNNEI. The V and J ends lost 4 bases and 8 bases respectively, with 17 bases between them. The CDR3 consists of 14 residues.

This clone came up once. CDR3 DNA sequence: TGTGCCAGCAGCGTAGTAGCGGGAGTGTACAATGAGCAGTTCTTC. It specifies CASSVVAGVYNEQFF. This chain connects TRBV9 to TRBJ2-1; TRBD2 aligns across 9 bases. After removal of 0 bases from V and 4 bases from J, the junction contained 2 bases not matched to a gene. The CDR3 spans 15 residues. Germline loops: CDR1 SGDLS, CDR2 YYNGEE.

As for this clone: This specimen includes other DNA sequences encoding the same CDR3. The chain combines TRBV29-1 with TRBJ1-1; unclear D gene. Per germline, CDR1 SQVTM and CDR2 ANQGSEA. This CDR3 spans 13 amino acids. Trimming removed 1 base from V and 0 bases from J, with 6 bases in between. CDR3 protein: CSVEGRMNTEAFF. CDR3 nucleotide sequence: TGCAGCGTTGAAGGTCGGATGAACACTGAAGCTTTCTTT.